Each of the 5 T cell receptor beta chains below was sequenced from the same sample in a study of cytomegalovirus exposure and HLA in healthy donors. The PCR contained 60 Vbeta and 13 Jbeta primers. The data were produced by immunoSEQ multiplex PCR, yet TCRdb's version contains in-frame clones alone and is incomplete. The data show some 150,000 clones, about 76% seen once. Sequences were obtained from PBMCs. These receptors all stem from a middle-aged woman in good health and CMV-seronegative.

The rearrangement joins TRBV2 to TRBJ2-7; 8 bases are a match to TRBD1. V shed 7 bases and J 13 bases; nucleotides not matched to a gene: 9. Per the germline V gene, CDR1 is SNHLY and CDR2 is FYNNEI. This CDR3 spans 11 amino acids. The DNA of the CDR3 is TGTGCCAGCAACCGGGACAGGTCCGGATACTTC. Its translation is CASNRDRSGYF. Using reference TRBV2 and TRBJ2-7 for the parts outside the CDR3, the full variable domain is EPEVTQTPSHQVTQMGQEVILRCVPISNHLYFYWYRQILGQKVEFLVSFYNNEISEKSEIFDDQFSVERPDGSNFTLKIRSTKLEDSAMYFCASNRDRSGYFGPGTRLTVT.

The chain couples TRBV18 to TRBJ2-3; D remains ambiguous. The CDR3 consists of 14 residues. V was trimmed by 8 bases and J by 0 bases, leaving 12 bases between them. Germline lookup yields CDR1 KGHSH and CDR2 LQKENI. In DNA form, the CDR3 reads TGTGCCAGCACTACCACAAGTAGCACAGATACGCAGTATTTT. Translated, it gives CASTTTSSTDTQYF.

This rearrangement joins TRBV5-4 to TRBJ2-1; perhaps TRBD2 as D (6 bases). Germline V gene sequence: CDR1 SGHNT, CDR2 YYREEE (reference sequence). The CDR3 sequence is 13 residues long. Trimming took 5 bases from V and 7 from J, leaving 13 bases between them. The CDR3 DNA reads as TGTGCCAGCAGTTCCGGTGGGGGGAATGAGCAGTTCTTC. Amino acids: CASSSGGGNEQFF.

This clone was found once. Other DNA sequences of this sample code for an identical CDR3. The rearrangement links TRBV28 to TRBJ1-5; D possibly corresponds to TRBD1 (6 bases). V dropped 4 bases and J dropped 0 bases, with 7 bases sitting between them. This CDR3 has 14 residues. Germline CDR1 and CDR2: MDHEN and SYDVKM. The CDR3 sequence is CASSWTASNQPQHF. CDR3 DNA sequence: TGTGCCAGCAGTTGGACAGCTAGCAATCAGCCCCAGCATTTT.

The genes are TRBV6-4 and TRBJ2-7; D might be TRBD2 (6 bases). V was trimmed by 4 bases and J by 6 bases, leaving 16 bases between them. The CDR3 length is 14 residues. The germline V gene has CDR1 MRHNA and CDR2 SNTAGT. The DNA for the CDR3 is TGTGCCAGCAGTGTCACCCTTGGGGGGAGCGAGCAGTACTTC. Translating gives CASSVTLGGSEQYF.